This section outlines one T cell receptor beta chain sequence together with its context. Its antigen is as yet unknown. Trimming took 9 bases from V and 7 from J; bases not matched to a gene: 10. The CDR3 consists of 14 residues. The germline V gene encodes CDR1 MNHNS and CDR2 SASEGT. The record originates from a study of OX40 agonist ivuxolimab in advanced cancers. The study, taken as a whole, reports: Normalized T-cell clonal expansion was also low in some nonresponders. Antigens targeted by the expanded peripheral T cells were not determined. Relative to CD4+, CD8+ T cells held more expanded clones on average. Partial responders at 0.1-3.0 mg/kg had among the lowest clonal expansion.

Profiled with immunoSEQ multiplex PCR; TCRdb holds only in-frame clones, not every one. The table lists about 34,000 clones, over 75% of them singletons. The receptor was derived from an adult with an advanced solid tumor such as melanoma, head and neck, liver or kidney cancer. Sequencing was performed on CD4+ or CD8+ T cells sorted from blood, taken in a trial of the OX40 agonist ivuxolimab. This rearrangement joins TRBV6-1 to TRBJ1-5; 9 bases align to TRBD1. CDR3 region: CASSTGTGNQPQHF. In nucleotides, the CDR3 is TGTGCCAGTTCTACCGGGACAGGGAACCAGCCCCAGCATTTT.